What follows describes a single TCR beta chain. V was shortened by 6 bases and J by 4 bases, with 13 bases between the two germline ends. The CDR3 runs to 14 residues. Germline CDR1 is KGHSH and CDR2 is LQKENI. This sample was taken from a study of blood T cell repertoires in COVID-19. About the research overall: Acute and convalescent COVID-19 samples came from the United States, Italy and Spain.

Followed over time, Seattle patients had been enrolled while infection was active. Only in-frame clones appear in the TCRdb table, and some are missing; sequencing was by immunoSEQ multiplex PCR. This table holds 350,000 to 450,000 clones, around nine tenths found once. The source material was peripheral blood. The sequence was obtained from a woman aged 40 to 49 with COVID-19, enrolled during active disease. This sequence joins TRBV18 and TRBJ1-3; TRBD1 might be the D (6 bases). DNA for the CDR3: TGTGCCAGCTCGGGGGCGGTGGACGGAAACACCATATATTTT. This translates into CASSGAVDGNTIYF.